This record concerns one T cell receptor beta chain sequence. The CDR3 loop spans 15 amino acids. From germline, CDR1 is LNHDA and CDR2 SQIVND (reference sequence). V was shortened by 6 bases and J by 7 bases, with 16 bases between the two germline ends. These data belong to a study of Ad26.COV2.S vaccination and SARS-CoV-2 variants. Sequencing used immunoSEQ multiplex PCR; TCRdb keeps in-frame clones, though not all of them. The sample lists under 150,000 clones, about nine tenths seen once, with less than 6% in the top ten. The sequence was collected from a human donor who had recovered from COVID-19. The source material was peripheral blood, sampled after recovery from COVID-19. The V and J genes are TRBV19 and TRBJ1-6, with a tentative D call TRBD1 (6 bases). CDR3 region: CASRLQGDTNSPLHF. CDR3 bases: TGTGCCAGTAGACTACAGGGAGACACGAATTCACCCCTCCACTTT.